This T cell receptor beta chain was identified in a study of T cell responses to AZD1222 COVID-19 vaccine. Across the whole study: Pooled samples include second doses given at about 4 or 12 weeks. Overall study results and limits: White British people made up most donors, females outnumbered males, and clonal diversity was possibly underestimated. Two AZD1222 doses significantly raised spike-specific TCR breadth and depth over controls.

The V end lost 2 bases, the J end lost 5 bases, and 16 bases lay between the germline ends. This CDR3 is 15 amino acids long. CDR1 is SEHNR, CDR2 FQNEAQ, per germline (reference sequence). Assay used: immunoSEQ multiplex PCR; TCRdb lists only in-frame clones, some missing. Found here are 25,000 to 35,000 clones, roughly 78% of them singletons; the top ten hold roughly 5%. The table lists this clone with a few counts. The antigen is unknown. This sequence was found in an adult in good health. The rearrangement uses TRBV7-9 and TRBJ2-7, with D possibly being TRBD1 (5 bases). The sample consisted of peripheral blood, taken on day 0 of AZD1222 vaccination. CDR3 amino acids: CASSLRSDGRDEQYV. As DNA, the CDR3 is TGTGCCAGCAGCTTAAGGTCGGACGGCAGGGACGAGCAGTACGTC.